This T cell receptor beta chain originates from a study of T cells after yellow fever vaccination. This clonotype was detected only a few times. What it recognizes is unknown. Whole-study findings and limits: Shared CD4/CD8 clonotypes were a small share, likely from convergent recombination. Most clones from primary vaccination resurfaced after the booster (roughly 96% CD4, around 90% CD8). Contaminants from the bulk population, in the form of abundant clonotypes, could be found in FACS-sorted repertoires.

Germline CDR1 and CDR2: MGHRA and YSYEKL. Trimming removed 2 bases from V and 1 base from J, with 11 bases in between. CDR3 length: 15 amino acids. Generation of TCR cDNA used 5'RACE template switching (which added a universal primer site and UMIs). TCRdb reanalysed the 5' RACE reads using MiXCR and keeps one entry per CDR3 protein. The data contain a few hundred thousand distinct CDR3 sequences, 6.5% to 8.5% of them singletons. The sequencing here drew on PBMCs, taken roughly 46 days after the first yellow fever vaccination. This TCR was sampled from a man younger than 35 who received the YFV17D yellow fever vaccine. The rearrangement links TRBV4-1 to TRBJ1-1; D might be TRBD1 (5 bases). As DNA, the CDR3 is TGCGCCAGCAGCCAAACAGGACACTCGAACACTGAAGCTTTCTTT. This translates into CASSQTGHSNTEAFF.